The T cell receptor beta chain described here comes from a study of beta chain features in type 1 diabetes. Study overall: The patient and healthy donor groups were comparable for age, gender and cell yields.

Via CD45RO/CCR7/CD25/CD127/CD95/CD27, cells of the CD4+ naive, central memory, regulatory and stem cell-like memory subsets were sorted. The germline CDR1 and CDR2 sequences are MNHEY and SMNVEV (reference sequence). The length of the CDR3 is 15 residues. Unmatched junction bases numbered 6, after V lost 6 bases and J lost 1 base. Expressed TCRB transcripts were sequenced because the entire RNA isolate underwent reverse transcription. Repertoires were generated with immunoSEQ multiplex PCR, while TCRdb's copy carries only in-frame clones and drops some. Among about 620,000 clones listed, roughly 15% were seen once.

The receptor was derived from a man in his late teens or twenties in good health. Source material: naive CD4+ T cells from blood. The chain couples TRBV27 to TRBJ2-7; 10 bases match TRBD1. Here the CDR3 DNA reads TGTGCCAGCAGACGACGGGACAGGGGTTCCTACGAGCAGTACTTC. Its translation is CASRRRDRGSYEQYF.